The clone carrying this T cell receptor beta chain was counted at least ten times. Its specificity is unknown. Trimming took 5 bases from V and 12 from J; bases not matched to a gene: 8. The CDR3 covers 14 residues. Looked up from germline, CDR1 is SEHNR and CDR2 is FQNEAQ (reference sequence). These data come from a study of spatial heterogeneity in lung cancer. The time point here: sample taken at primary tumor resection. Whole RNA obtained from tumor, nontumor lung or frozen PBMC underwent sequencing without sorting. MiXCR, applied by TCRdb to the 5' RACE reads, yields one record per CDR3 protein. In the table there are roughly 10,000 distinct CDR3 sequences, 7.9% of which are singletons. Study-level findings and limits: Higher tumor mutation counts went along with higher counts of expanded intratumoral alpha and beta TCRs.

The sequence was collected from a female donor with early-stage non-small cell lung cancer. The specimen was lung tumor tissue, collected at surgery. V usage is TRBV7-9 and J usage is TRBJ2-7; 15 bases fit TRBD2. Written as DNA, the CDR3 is TGTGCCAGCAGCCCAGGGACTAGCGGGGGGCGGCGGTACTTC. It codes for CASSPGTSGGRRYF.